The present T cell receptor (beta chain) was sequenced within a study of T-cell reconstitution after alpha-beta-depleted transplantation in children. V trimming: 3 bases; J trimming: 1 base; junction bases outside the gene matches: 4. Germline loops: CDR1 SGHVS, CDR2 FNYEAQ. The CDR3 is made up of 15 amino acids. This clonotype came up a few times. Unique molecular identifiers featured in how the TCRbeta library was prepared. TCRdb reprocessed the PCR reads with MiXCR, giving one entry per CDR3 protein. The sample lists a few hundred thousand distinct CDR3 sequences; approximately 20% were seen once. The rearrangement joins TRBV7-6 to TRBJ2-5; 8 positions agree with TRBD2. This receptor was identified in a human donor who donated a stem cell graft to a child with acute lymphoblastic leukemia. Sequenced material: PBMCs from the stem cell graft donor, taken from the stem cell graft. Written as DNA, the CDR3 is TGTGCCAGCAGCTTGGCTAGCGGGCTCCAAGAGACCCAGTACTTC. Translating gives CASSLASGLQETQYF.